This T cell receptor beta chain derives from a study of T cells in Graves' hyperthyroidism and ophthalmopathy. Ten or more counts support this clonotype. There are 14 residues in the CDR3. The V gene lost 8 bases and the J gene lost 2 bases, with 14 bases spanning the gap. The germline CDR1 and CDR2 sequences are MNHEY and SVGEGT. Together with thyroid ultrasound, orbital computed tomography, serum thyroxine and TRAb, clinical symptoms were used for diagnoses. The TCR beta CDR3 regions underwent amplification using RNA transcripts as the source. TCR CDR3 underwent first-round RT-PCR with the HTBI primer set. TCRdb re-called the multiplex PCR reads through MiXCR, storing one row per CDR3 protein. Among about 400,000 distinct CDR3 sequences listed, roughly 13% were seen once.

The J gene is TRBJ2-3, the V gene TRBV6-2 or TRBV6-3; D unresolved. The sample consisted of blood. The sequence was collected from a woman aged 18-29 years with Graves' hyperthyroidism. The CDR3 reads CASRQGQHTDTQYF. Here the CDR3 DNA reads TGTGCCAGCCGCCAAGGGCAGCACACAGATACGCAGTATTTT.